A single sample gave rise to the 23 T cell receptor beta chains below, sequenced in a study of blood T cell repertoires in COVID-19 (dated by TCRdb to about 2020). Library prep was done by the immunoSEQ multiplex PCR assay. The immuneACCESS repertoire file appears here via TCRdb, limited to in-frame rearrangements. These files lack a portion of the clones; in checked studies, under half of the deficit traces to unresolved V genes, and the cause of the others is not known. The sample table contains approximately 400,000 clones; only one count was recorded for roughly 90% of them. The top ten clonotypes cover 1% to 1.5% of the sample. Sequenced material: peripheral blood. These receptors all stem from a man aged 40-50 years with acute or convalescent COVID-19.

This chain joins TRBV7-2 and TRBJ2-5, with D unresolved. The germline gives CDR1 SGHTA, CDR2 FQGNSA. Deletions cut 5 bases from V and 0 bases from J, with 13 bases between. CDR3 size: 15 residues. CDR3 in DNA: TGTGCCAGCAGCCCACGACAAAGGTACCAAGAGACCCAGTACTTC. Amino acids: CASSPRQRYQETQYF.

The rearrangement links TRBV7-3 to TRBJ1-1; 8 positions agree with TRBD1. The CDR3 has 15 amino acids. Germline CDR1 is SGHTA and CDR2 is FQGTGA. V shed 5 bases, J shed 5 bases, and the junction held 10 bases outside the gene matches. Here the CDR3 reads CASSLKGQGNTEAFF. CDR3 in DNA: TGTGCCAGCAGCCTTAAAGGACAGGGTAATACTGAAGCTTTCTTT.

The chain is built from TRBV25-1 and TRBJ2-2; D gene uncertain. CDR3 length: 12 residues. CDR1 is MGHDK, CDR2 SYGVNS, per germline. V shed 4 bases and J shed 6 bases, with 6 bases lying between them. The CDR3 loop is CASSVVAGELFF. CDR3 nucleotides: TGTGCCAGCAGTGTAGTAGCCGGGGAGCTGTTTTTT. Supplemented by reference TRBV25-1 and TRBJ2-2, the full variable domain reads EADIYQTPRYLVIGTGKKITLECSQTMGHDKMYWYQQDPGMELHLIHYSYGVNSTEKGDLSSESTVSRIRTEHFPLTLESARPSHTSQYLCASSVVAGELFFGEGSRLTVL.

The chain carries TRBV7-9 and TRBJ1-1; 7 bases align to TRBD1. CDR3 size: 14 residues. Germline assignment: CDR1 SEHNR and CDR2 FQNEAQ (reference sequence). The V gene end was trimmed by 6 bases and the J gene end by 6 bases; junction bases not matched to a gene: 10. As DNA, the CDR3 is TGTGCCAGCAGAAATACAGGGGTGGGATCTGAAGCTTTCTTT. Amino acids: CASRNTGVGSEAFF.

V gene TRBV7-9 combines with J gene TRBJ2-7; 8 bases are a match to TRBD1. Germline V lookup: CDR1 SEHNR, CDR2 FQNEAQ (reference sequence). This CDR3 comprises 14 residues. The V segment lost 5 bases and the J segment 9 bases; nucleotides outside the gene matches: 12. The CDR3 is CASSPGQGTPGQYF. CDR3 bases: TGTGCCAGCAGCCCAGGACAGGGTACCCCAGGGCAGTACTTC. The full variable domain, with the rest looked up from reference TRBV7-9 and TRBJ2-7, is DTGVSQNPRHKITKRGQNVTFRCDPISEHNRLYWYRQTLGQGPEFLTYFQNEAQLEKSRLLSDRFSAERPKGSFSTLEIQRTEQGDSAMYLCASSPGQGTPGQYFGPGTRLTVT.

V and J are TRBV6-6 and TRBJ2-3, with TRBD2 matching over 10 bases. This CDR3 contains 16 residues. Germline CDR1 MNHNY, CDR2 SVGAGI (reference sequence). V lost 6 bases and J lost 1; bases outside the gene matches: 7. The DNA of the CDR3 is TGTGCCAGCAGCCCCTTAGCGGGAGGAGGCACAGATACGCAGTATTTT. This sequence encodes CASSPLAGGGTDTQYF.

To note about this clone: The same CDR3 also results from other DNA sequences found in this sample. J is TRBJ2-7 and V is TRBV20-1; possibly TRBD2 for D (5 bases). Germline assignment: CDR1 DFQATT and CDR2 SNEGSKA (reference sequence). V lost 2 bases and J lost 4, with 6 bases in between. The CDR3 is made up of 11 amino acids. The CDR3 loop reads CSARSGYEQYF. CDR3 in DNA: TGCAGTGCTAGATCGGGATACGAGCAGTACTTC.

This chain joins TRBV14 and TRBJ2-3; 10 nucleotides align to TRBD2. This CDR3 spans 15 amino acids. In germline, CDR1 is SGHDN, CDR2 FVKESK. J lost 3 bases, V lost 5 bases, and 5 bases had no gene match. CDR3 bases: TGTGCCAGCAGCATGCTAGCGGGAGCTACAGATACGCAGTATTTT. Translation: CASSMLAGATDTQYF. The full variable domain, rest sourced from reference TRBV14 and TRBJ2-3, is EAGVTQFPSHSVIEKGQTVTLRCDPISGHDNLYWYRRVMGKEIKFLLHFVKESKQDESGMPNNRFLAERTGGTYSTLKVQPAELEDSGVYFCASSMLAGATDTQYFGPGTRLTVL.

The count of this clone is one. V usage is TRBV28 and J usage is TRBJ1-4; tentatively, D is TRBD1 (6 bases). Germline CDR1 MDHEN, CDR2 SYDVKM. The CDR3 totals 15 residues. The V end lost 5 bases, the J end lost 2 bases, and 12 bases lay between the germline ends. CDR3 in amino acids: CASSPLTGTNEKLFF. The DNA of the CDR3 is TGTGCCAGCAGTCCCTTGACAGGCACTAATGAAAAACTGTTTTTT.

V gene TRBV11-1 combines with J gene TRBJ2-7; 13 nucleotides match TRBD2. This CDR3 is 16 amino acids long. Trimming removed 5 bases from V and 0 bases from J; junction bases left unmatched: 4. Germline V lookup: CDR1 SGHAT, CDR2 FQDESV (reference sequence). The DNA of the CDR3 is TGTGCCAGCAGCCTCTGGACTAGCGGGGGCTCCTACGAGCAGTACTTC. Translated, it gives CASSLWTSGGSYEQYF.

The CDR3: CASIHRGVAGDPQFF. In DNA, the CDR3 is TGTGCCAGCATACATAGGGGGGTAGCGGGAGATCCTCAGTTCTTC. The rearrangement uses TRBV6-4 and TRBJ2-1; 9 nucleotides match TRBD2. With V trimmed by 7 bases and J by 13 bases, 17 bases remained unmatched. The CDR3 loop spans 15 amino acids. In germline, CDR1 is MRHNA, CDR2 SNTAGT.

This chain uses TRBV15 with TRBJ2-3; D is unclear. V was clipped by 2 bases and J by 2 bases, with 11 bases between them. The CDR3 is 15 residues long. Germline V gives CDR1 LNHNV, CDR2 YYDKDF (reference sequence). In nucleotides, the CDR3 is TGTGCCACCAGCAGACAAGACAAATACACAGATACGCAGTATTTT. Its protein product is CATSRQDKYTDTQYF.

The chain uses TRBV5-6 and TRBJ2-6, with 8 bases that match TRBD2. This CDR3 spans 15 amino acids. Germline trimming cut 4 bases from V and 2 bases from J; bases unmatched to any gene: 2. Germline CDR1 SGHDT, CDR2 YYEEEE. Here the CDR3 DNA reads TGTGCCAGCAGCCTGGGACTAGCTGGGGCCAACGTCCTGACTTTC. Its protein product is CASSLGLAGANVLTF.

The chain carries TRBV5-6 and TRBJ1-2; 7 nucleotides match TRBD1. The CDR3 is 14 amino acids. CDR1 is SGHDT and CDR2 is YYEEEE in the germline V gene. Losses at the gene ends were 4 bases for V and 1 base for J; bases not matched to a gene: 4. CDR3 residues: CASSLGQINYGYTF. In DNA, the CDR3 is TGTGCCAGCAGCCTGGGACAGATTAACTATGGCTACACCTTC.

This clone has only one observation. The genes are TRBV27 and TRBJ2-1, with TRBD2 identical over 9 bases. Germline V lookup: CDR1 MNHEY, CDR2 SMNVEV (reference sequence). The junction had 6 bases not matched to a gene; V was cut back by 3 bases and J by 3 bases. The CDR3 spans 16 residues. The CDR3 DNA sequence: TGTGCCAGCAGTTTTTTCGGCGGGAGGGGCTACAATGAGCAGTTCTTC. Translation: CASSFFGGRGYNEQFF.

This clone has ten or more counts. This chain connects TRBV6-2 or TRBV6-3 to TRBJ1-5; possibly TRBD1 for D (6 bases). V was shortened by 0 bases and J by 4 bases, with 7 bases between the two germline ends. The CDR3 loop spans 14 amino acids. In germline, CDR1 is MNHEY, CDR2 SVGEGT. The CDR3: CASSYSGGNQPQHF. In nucleotides, the CDR3 is TGTGCCAGCAGTTACTCAGGGGGTAATCAGCCCCAGCATTTT.

This clone was counted a single time. The chain has TRBV6-5 and TRBJ1-2, with a weak D call TRBD1 (5 bases). V lost 5 bases and J 4 bases, leaving 17 bases between the germline ends. Per the germline V gene, CDR1 is MNHEY and CDR2 is SVGAGI. This CDR3 contains 15 residues. The CDR3 region has the DNA TGTGCCAGCAGTCCGCAGCAGGGTCCGGGCTATGGCTACACCTTC. Translating gives CASSPQQGPGYGYTF.

The chain couples TRBV7-2 to TRBJ1-2, with D possibly matching TRBD1 (6 bases). Germline values: CDR1 SGHTA, CDR2 FQGNSA. The CDR3 consists of 14 residues. V was pared by 5 bases and J by 7 bases, with 17 bases between. The DNA of the CDR3 is TGTGCCAGCAGCCCCATCGGACAGTCAGGTGGCTACACCTTC. Translating it yields CASSPIGQSGGYTF.

This chain links TRBV12-3 or TRBV12-4 with TRBJ2-5; 7 bases are shared with TRBD1. The CDR3 is 13 residues long. V lost 5 bases and J lost 4; bases outside the gene matches: 4. The CDR3 here is CASSTTGVETQYF. The CDR3 coding sequence is TGTGCCAGCAGTACAACAGGGGTAGAGACCCAGTACTTC.

The CDR3 sequence is CASTDQGGHQHF. CDR3 DNA sequence: TGCGCCAGCACCGACCAAGGGGGCCATCAGCATTTT. The V call is TRBV5-1, the J call TRBJ1-5, with 7 nucleotides matching TRBD1. Germline CDR1 SGHRS, CDR2 YFSETQ. The CDR3 contains 12 residues. With V trimmed by 6 bases and J by 13 bases, 10 bases remained unmatched.

The chain uses TRBV5-1 and TRBJ1-2; 10 bases fit TRBD1. CDR1 and CDR2 (germline): SGHRS, YFSETQ. The CDR3 has 14 amino acids. J lost 8 bases, V lost 2 bases, and 6 bases had no gene match. CDR3 protein: CASSFDRGRRGYTF. The CDR3 region has the DNA TGCGCCAGCAGCTTTGACAGGGGGCGCCGAGGCTACACCTTC.

The chain recombines TRBV19 with TRBJ2-1, with no clear D. This CDR3 spans 13 amino acids. Per germline, CDR1 LNHDA and CDR2 SQIVND (reference sequence). V lost 3 bases, J lost 4 bases, and 7 bases lay in between. CDR3 coding DNA: TGTGCCAGTAGTATCGCCGGTTACAATGAGCAGTTCTTC. Amino acids: CASSIAGYNEQFF.

V gene TRBV7-2 combines with J gene TRBJ2-7, with D perhaps TRBD1 (6 bases). Germline V CDR1 and CDR2: SGHTA, FQGNSA. Trimming removed 2 bases from V and 2 bases from J, with 10 bases in between. There are 14 residues in the CDR3. For the CDR3, the DNA is TGTGCCAGCAGCTTAAGTTGGACAGCCTACGAGCAGTACTTC. This gives the protein CASSLSWTAYEQYF. The full variable domain, its missing parts supplied by reference TRBV7-2 and TRBJ2-7, is GAGVSQSPSNKVTEKGKDVELRCDPISGHTALYWYRQSLGQGLEFLIYFQGNSAPDKSGLPSDRFSAERTGGSVSTLTIQRTQQEDSAVYLCASSLSWTAYEQYFGPGTRLTVT.